This paragraph reports one T cell receptor (beta chain). The antigen is not known. These data are taken from a study of T cell responses to AZD1222 COVID-19 vaccine. Overall study findings and caveats: It was only a handful of AZD1222 recipients who were seropositive at baseline. Clonal diversity was possibly underestimated; the donors were predominantly white British and more often female. Per reports, nearly half of all spike-specific TCRs target regions that are unmutated in variants.

Sequencing was performed with immunoSEQ multiplex PCR; in TCRdb, only in-frame clones are kept and a portion is missing. The sample lists approximately 120,000 clones, roughly 87% occurring once. This CDR3 comprises 16 residues. Germline CDR1 LGHNA, CDR2 YSLEER. V lost 4 bases, J lost 10 bases, and 16 bases stayed unmatched. The receptor was derived from an adult in good health. The specimen comprised peripheral blood, sampled on day 0 of AZD1222 vaccination. V usage is TRBV4-3 and J usage is TRBJ2-3; 8 positions agree with TRBD2. The CDR3 DNA sequence: TGCGCCAGCAGCCGGACACCGGGGGACCTACTAGCGGCGCAGTATTTT. Translation: CASSRTPGDLLAAQYF.